The rows below give T cell receptor beta chains drawn from one sample of a study of cytomegalovirus exposure and HLA in healthy donors. Produced via immunoSEQ multiplex PCR; TCRdb's table is partial and in-frame only. This table has under 90,000 clones, approximately 70% appearing once. The specimen was PBMCs. The receptors shown here come from a woman in her forties or fifties in good health and CMV-seropositive. Both conserved end residues are part of each CDR3. A D gene is named only where the DNA matches it firmly. Part of the rows lack a size; the others show once, few, many or a class for expanded clones.

.,TRBV11-3,.,TRBJ1-1,TGTGCCAGCAGCGTCGACAGCATGAACACTGAAGCTTTCTTT,CASSVDSMNTEAFF
.,TRBV7-3,.,TRBJ2-1,TGTGCCAGCAGCCCCCCTCCCGTAGCAAACAATGAGCAGTTCTTC,CASSPPPVANNEQFF
.,TRBV29-1,TRBD1,TRBJ1-2,TGCAGCGTTGAGGGGGGACAGGGGGATGGCTACACCTTC,CSVEGGQGDGYTF
.,TRBV7-8,.,TRBJ1-2,TGTGCCAGCAGCTTCAGCGGCCCTAACTATGGCTACACCTTC,CASSFSGPNYGYTF
.,TRBV5-1,TRBD1,TRBJ2-2,TGCGCCAGCAGCCAAAAGAAGACAGGGGGAAACACCGGGGAGCTGTTTTTT,CASSQKKTGGNTGELFF
.,TRBV5-4,.,TRBJ2-2,TGTGCCAGCAGCCCCCACGGGGGGAACACCGGGGAGCTGTTTTTT,CASSPHGGNTGELFF
.,TRBV28,TRBD1,TRBJ2-2,TGTGCCAGCAGCTTAACAGGGGGCACCGGGGAGCTGTTTTTT,CASSLTGGTGELFF
.,TRBV4-3,.,TRBJ1-4,TGCGCCAGCAGCCAAGCGTTTGGGACAACAACTAATGAAAAACTGTTTTTT,CASSQAFGTTTNEKLFF
.,TRBV10-2,.,TRBJ1-5,TGCGCCAGCACTAAAGACAGTATTCAGCCCCAGCATTTT,CASTKDSIQPQHF
.,TRBV6-1,.,TRBJ1-2,TGTGCCAGCAGTTATGGAGTTAACTATGGCTACACCTTC,CASSYGVNYGYTF
.,TRBV7-9,.,TRBJ2-5,TGTGCCAGCAGCTTAGACTTGGCTAGCGAGGAGACCCAGTACTTC,CASSLDLASEETQYF
.,TRBV5-8,TRBD1,TRBJ1-6,TGTGCCAGCGAACTTGGACAGGGGAGCTATAATTCACCCCTCCACTTT,CASELGQGSYNSPLHF
.,TRBV4-3,.,TRBJ2-5,TGCGCCAGCAGCCAAGGAGCTCAAGGGGGGACCCAGTACTTC,CASSQGAQGGTQYF
.,TRBV10-2,TRBD2,TRBJ2-1,TGCGCCAGCAGAAACGGATTTCGGGCGGGAGGGTCCCTCAATGAGCAGTTCTTC,CASRNGFRAGGSLNEQFF
.,TRBV6-6,TRBD1,TRBJ1-1,TGTGCCAGCAGTCCCGGGACAGCCTCGAACACTGAAGCTTTCTTT,CASSPGTASNTEAFF
.,TRBV5-6,.,TRBJ1-5,TGTGCCAGCAGCTTGGGAGGGTATAGCAATCAGCCCCAGCATTTT,CASSLGGYSNQPQHF
few,TRBV5-1,TRBD1,TRBJ2-2,TGCGCCAGCAGCTTGGGTGGGACAGCCGACGGGGAGCTGTTTTTT,CASSLGGTADGELFF
.,TRBV7-2,.,TRBJ1-1,TGTGCCAGCAGCTTCTTCACTAACACTGAAGCTTTCTTT,CASSFFTNTEAFF
.,TRBV10-1,TRBD1,TRBJ2-2,TGCGCCAGCAGTGGGACAGAGGGGACAGGGACCGGGGAGCTGTTTTTT,CASSGTEGTGTGELFF
few,TRBV4-1,TRBD1,TRBJ1-3,TGCGCCAGCAGCCCACGGACAGGGGCTGGAAACACCATATATTTT,CASSPRTGAGNTIYF
.,TRBV2,.,TRBJ1-1,TGTGCCAGCAGGGGGGCCGCGGCTTTCTTT,CASRGAAAFF
.,TRBV14,.,TRBJ1-2,TGTGCCAGCAGCCAAGTACAGTGGGATGGCTACACCTTC,CASSQVQWDGYTF
few,TRBV30,.,TRBJ2-7,TGTGCCTGGAGTGTGGCAGGGCTTACGATCTACGAGCAGTACTTC,CAWSVAGLTIYEQYF
.,TRBV4-2,.,TRBJ2-3,TGTGCCAGCAGCCGAGCTTATTCGATCGAGAGTTCAGATACGCAGTATTTT,CASSRAYSIESSDTQYF
.,TRBV19,TRBD2,TRBJ2-7,TGTGCCAGTAGTATGGGCGGGGGCTACGAGCAGTACTTC,CASSMGGGYEQYF
once,TRBV29-1,.,TRBJ1-2,TGCAGCGTTGAAGGACAAATCTATGGCTACACCTTC,CSVEGQIYGYTF
.,TRBV10-3,TRBD1,TRBJ1-2,TGTGCCATCAGTGGGTCCGACAGGGACTATGGCTACACCTTC,CAISGSDRDYGYTF
.,TRBV7-9,.,TRBJ1-6,TGTGCCAGCAGCTTGGGTGGGCTGGGTTCACCCCTCCACTTT,CASSLGGLGSPLHF
few,TRBV29-1,TRBD1,TRBJ1-3,TGCAGCGTTGAAGACCGGACAGGGAGCTCTGGAAACACCATATATTTT,CSVEDRTGSSGNTIYF
few,TRBV10-3,.,TRBJ2-1,TGTGCCACACTCTCTCAGGGGCCGCCCTACAATGAGCAGTTCTTC,CATLSQGPPYNEQFF
.,TRBV6-1,TRBD1,TRBJ1-6,TGTGCCAGCAGTGATGTTCCGGACAGGGTTAATTCACCCCTCCACTTT,CASSDVPDRVNSPLHF
.,TRBV15,TRBD2,TRBJ2-7,TGTGCCACCAGCCTACGAGGACTAGCGGCCTACGAGCAGTACTTC,CATSLRGLAAYEQYF
.,TRBV6-5,.,TRBJ1-3,TGTGCCAGCAGTACACTCAGGGATCCTGGAAACACCATATATTTT,CASSTLRDPGNTIYF
many,TRBV5-5,TRBD1,TRBJ1-2,TGTGCCAGCAGCTTGGTTGGGCACAGGGGAGCCCTCTATGGCTACACCTTC,CASSLVGHRGALYGYTF
.,TRBV18,TRBD1,TRBJ2-5,TGTGCCAGCTCACCGGCGGACAGGGGGGGAACCCAAGAGACCCAGTACTTC,CASSPADRGGTQETQYF
few,TRBV2,.,TRBJ1-5,TGTGCCAGCAGCGGCAGGGTAGCCAATCAGCCCCAGCATTTT,CASSGRVANQPQHF
.,TRBV15,TRBD2,TRBJ2-1,TGTGCCACCAGCAGAGACAGGGGACTAGCGGGAACGCAGTTCTTC,CATSRDRGLAGTQFF
.,TRBV4-3,TRBD2,TRBJ2-1,TGCGCCAGCAGTCCCGGGACTAGGTCCGTTACCAATGAGCAGTTCTTC,CASSPGTRSVTNEQFF
.,TRBV5-6,TRBD2,TRBJ2-7,TGTGCCAGCAGCTTGTTTCAGGGCGGACTAGCGGGAGTCGGCGAGCAGTACTTC,CASSLFQGGLAGVGEQYF
.,TRBV21-1,.,TRBJ2-1,TGTGCCAGCAGCAACGGCCGCCCAGGAGGAGGGACCAGATACAATGAGCAGTTCTTC,CASSNGRPGGGTRYNEQFF
.,TRBV4-2,TRBD2,TRBJ2-1,TGTGCCAGCAGCCATGCAGGGGCTAGCGGGAACTACAATGAGCAGTTCTTC,CASSHAGASGNYNEQFF
.,TRBV7-7,TRBD1,TRBJ2-5,TGTGCCAGCAGTGAACAAGGGGGCACAAAACCGAAAGAGACCCAGTACTTC,CASSEQGGTKPKETQYF
.,TRBV7-2,TRBD2,TRBJ2-1,TGTGCCAGCAGCTCTAGCGGGACTCCGGAACGGGAGCAGTTCTTC,CASSSSGTPEREQFF
.,TRBV29-1,TRBD2,TRBJ2-2,TGCAGCGCCAATCCGGGACTAGGCGGGGAGCTGTTTTTT,CSANPGLGGELFF
once,TRBV18,.,TRBJ2-7,TGTGCCAGCTCAACAGATTCCAAGGGGGTCCAGTACTTC,CASSTDSKGVQYF
.,TRBV5-6,.,TRBJ1-2,TGTGCCAGCAGCCCCGGGACTTCCTATGGCTACACCTTC,CASSPGTSYGYTF
.,TRBV2,.,TRBJ2-1,TGTGCCAGCAGCCTACTAACCTCCTACAATGAGCAGTTCTTC,CASSLLTSYNEQFF
.,TRBV27,.,TRBJ2-5,TGTGCCAGCAGCCGTATGGGGGGGCGCTTAAAAGAGACCCAGTACTTC,CASSRMGGRLKETQYF
.,TRBV27,TRBD2,TRBJ2-1,TGTGCCAGCAGTTTCACGGGACTAGCGGGAGGCAACAATGAGCAGTTCTTC,CASSFTGLAGGNNEQFF
.,TRBV28,TRBD2,TRBJ2-5,TGTGCCAGCAGTTTCTCATACGGACTAGCGGAAAAAGAGACCCAGTACTTC,CASSFSYGLAEKETQYF
.,TRBV7-2,.,TRBJ1-1,TGTGCCAGCAGCTTAGTTCCGACAGGCAGGTCGAACACTGAAGCTTTCTTT,CASSLVPTGRSNTEAFF
.,TRBV11-1,.,TRBJ2-5,TGTGCCAGCAAACAGGGTGGACAAGAGACCCAGTACTTC,CASKQGGQETQYF
.,TRBV9,.,TRBJ2-7,TGTGCCAGCAGCGTAGATACTTTCCAGGCCCGCGAGCAGTACTTC,CASSVDTFQAREQYF
.,TRBV6-1,TRBD2,TRBJ2-7,TGTGCCAGCAGTGTGCAGGGACTAGCGGGATACGAGCAGTACTTC,CASSVQGLAGYEQYF
.,TRBV18,.,TRBJ2-7,TGTGCCAGCTCACCCACACAATCCTACGAGCAGTACTTC,CASSPTQSYEQYF
.,TRBV14,.,TRBJ2-5,TGTGCCAGCAGCCAAGACCTAGAGCAAGAGACCCAGTACTTC,CASSQDLEQETQYF
.,TRBV6-6,TRBD2,TRBJ2-7,TGTGCCAGCACCACGGGGGGGACTTCCTACGAGCAGTACTTC,CASTTGGTSYEQYF